A selection of T cell receptor beta chains follows, all from one sample in a study of shared clonotypes between healthy human individuals. Profiling relied on immunoSEQ multiplex PCR, and the TCRdb table lists in-frame clones only, not all of them. Here the sample spans more than 1.2 million clones, 98% to 99% being singletons. Sequenced material: naive CD4+ T cells sorted from blood. The source of these receptors is a man aged 25 to 40 in good health. CDR3s include the opening cysteine and the closing phenylalanine or tryptophan. Each record gives: J gene, D gene, V gene, CDR3 DNA, CDR3 protein. D genes are given only for firm matches.

J: TRBJ2-7; D: TRBD1; V: TRBV7-6; DNA: TGTGCCAGCAGCAATGGGACAGGTCCCCTCCCCGAGCAGTACTTC; CDR3: CASSNGTGPLPEQYF
J: TRBJ1-5; D: .; V: TRBV19; DNA: TGTGCCAGTAGTATCCGGCAGGGCCTTAGCAATCAGCCCCAGCATTTT; CDR3: CASSIRQGLSNQPQHF
J: TRBJ2-5; D: TRBD1; V: TRBV6-1; DNA: TGTGCCAGTGGAACAGGGGTACCCGCTCAAGAGACCCAGTACTTC; CDR3: CASGTGVPAQETQYF
J: TRBJ2-7; D: .; V: TRBV4-1; DNA: TGCGCCAGCAGCTATACGGGTCGCGAGCAGTACTTC; CDR3: CASSYTGREQYF
J: TRBJ2-1; D: TRBD2; V: TRBV28; DNA: TGTGCCAATAGCGGGAGCAACAATGAGCAGTTCTTC; CDR3: CANSGSNNEQFF
J: TRBJ2-1; D: .; V: TRBV15; DNA: TGTGCCACCAGCAGACTTATACTAGAGAGCTCCTACAATGAGCAGTTCTTC; CDR3: CATSRLILESSYNEQFF
J: TRBJ2-7; D: TRBD2; V: TRBV5-1; DNA: TGCGCCAGCAGCTTCCCGGGACTAGGGAGAGATGAGCAGTACTTC; CDR3: CASSFPGLGRDEQYF
J: TRBJ2-7; D: TRBD2; V: TRBV10-2; DNA: TGCGCCACCAGTGTAGCGGGAGGCCCTCCCTACGAGCAGTACTTC; CDR3: CATSVAGGPPYEQYF
J: TRBJ1-5; D: TRBD1; V: TRBV18; DNA: TGTGCCAGCTCACCACGCGTTATTGGTACGGGGACAGGGGTTCGATATCAGCCCCAGCATTTT; CDR3: CASSPRVIGTGTGVRYQPQHF
J: TRBJ1-1; D: TRBD1; V: TRBV5-1; DNA: TGCGCCAGCAGCTTACGACAGGGAGGAAGAACTGAAGCTTTCTTT; CDR3: CASSLRQGGRTEAFF
J: TRBJ1-1; D: TRBD1; V: TRBV7-3; DNA: TGTGCCAGCAGTTCTCATGGACAGGGAAGGACTGAAGCTTTCTTT; CDR3: CASSSHGQGRTEAFF